A single sample is the source of the 15 T cell receptor beta chains below, sequenced in a study of T-cell reconstitution after alpha-beta-depleted transplantation in children. For TCRbeta, the library was prepared with unique molecular identifiers. Each CDR3 protein gets one entry after TCRdb re-called the PCR reads with MiXCR. The data contain around 450,000 distinct CDR3 sequences, about 45% of them singletons. The sample in question was PBMCs, obtained before TCRalphabeta/CD19-depleted stem cell transplant. These receptors were collected from a girl aged 2 to 10 with aplastic anemia, due to receive a stem cell transplant.

The chain has TRBV5-1 and TRBJ2-7, with TRBD2 matching 8 bases. Germline values: CDR1 SGHRS, CDR2 YFSETQ. J gave up 9 bases and V 1 base, and 12 bases lay outside the gene matches. The CDR3 is 15 residues long. The CDR3, as DNA: TGCGCCAGCAGCTTGAGTACGCGGGGGGTTGGAGGGCAGTACTTC. Its protein is CASSLSTRGVGGQYF. The full variable domain, its missing parts supplied by reference TRBV5-1 and TRBJ2-7, is KAGVTQTPRYLIKTRGQQVTLSCSPISGHRSVSWYQQTPGQGLQFLFEYFSETQRNKGNFPGRFSGRQFSNSRSEMNVSTLELGDSALYLCASSLSTRGVGGQYFGPGTRLTVT.

Many counts were recorded for this clonotype. The junction does not match germline at one end; this may be a read error. The V and J genes are TRBV7-7 and TRBJ2-2; a weak D match, TRBD2 (6 bases). Germline loops: CDR1 SSHAT, CDR2 FNYEAQ (reference sequence). The length of the CDR3 is 16 residues. The CDR3 reads CASSLKPGLNTGELFF. The CDR3 DNA follows: TGTGCTAGCAGCCTAAAACCGGGACTTAACACCGGGGAGCTGTTTTTT.

This clonotype was seen repeatedly, ten times or more. The genes are TRBV7-9 and TRBJ1-5; D gene unclear. Germline V gives CDR1 SEHNR, CDR2 FQNEAQ (reference sequence). The CDR3 consists of 15 residues. V was clipped by 1 base and J by 7 bases, with 14 bases between them. CDR3 DNA sequence: TGTGCCAGCAGCTTAGGCGGCGGCCGAGGGCAGCCCCAGCATTTT. This encodes CASSLGGGRGQPQHF.

In this sample, this clonotype turned up a few times. CDR3 region: CASSFQGVGETQYF. The DNA for the CDR3 is TGTGCCAGCAGCTTCCAGGGGGTCGGAGAGACCCAGTACTTC. The chain is built from TRBV7-9 and TRBJ2-5; 7 bases align to TRBD1. The CDR3 runs 14 residues. Germline CDR1 reads SEHNR; CDR2 reads FQNEAQ (reference sequence). Losses at the gene ends were 3 bases for V and 4 bases for J; bases not matched to a gene: 5.

This clonotype was detected a few times. The rearrangement joins TRBV4-1 to TRBJ2-6, with TRBD1 identical over 9 bases. Germline values: CDR1 MGHRA, CDR2 YSYEKL. The CDR3 runs to 20 residues. The ends lost 0 bases at V and 4 bases at J; junction bases unmatched: 13. The CDR3 is CASSQDWIQGAALGANVLTF. For the CDR3, the DNA is TGCGCCAGCAGCCAAGATTGGATACAGGGGGCAGCTCTCGGGGCCAACGTCCTGACTTTC.

The chain employs TRBV20-1 and TRBJ2-7; tentatively, D is TRBD1 (6 bases). Deletions cut 3 bases from V and 1 base from J, with 16 bases between. CDR1 is DFQATT and CDR2 is SNEGSKA in the germline V gene (reference sequence). The CDR3 runs to 15 residues. CDR3 amino acids: CSARDFTGFSYEQYF. The CDR3 DNA is TGCAGTGCTAGGGACTTTACAGGGTTTTCCTACGAGCAGTACTTC.

This chain joins TRBV15 and TRBJ2-7; no clear D. CDR3 length: 15 amino acids. The V gene lost 0 bases and the J gene lost 2 bases, with 11 bases spanning the gap. Germline V gives CDR1 LNHNV, CDR2 YYDKDF (reference sequence). The CDR3 protein is CATSRDMGLPYEQYF. For the CDR3, the DNA is TGTGCCACCAGCAGAGATATGGGATTACCCTACGAGCAGTACTTC.

The chain is built from TRBV15 and TRBJ2-1; TRBD2 is a possible D gene (5 bases). Germline-derived CDR1 and CDR2 are LNHNV and YYDKDF (reference sequence). This CDR3 spans 14 amino acids. Trimming removed 9 bases from V and 0 bases from J, with 12 bases in between. CDR3 in amino acids: CATKGGGSYNEQFF. As DNA, the CDR3 is TGTGCCACGAAAGGCGGAGGCTCCTACAATGAGCAGTTCTTC.

This clonotype was detected only a few times. V gene TRBV20-1 combines with J gene TRBJ1-2; 9 bases are a match to TRBD1. The CDR3 runs to 13 residues. Germline assignment: CDR1 DFQATT and CDR2 SNEGSKA (reference sequence). V lost 3 bases, J lost 5 bases, and 4 bases stayed unmatched. CDR3 DNA: TGCAGTGCTAGGACAGGGGGGATATATGGCTACACCTTC. Residues: CSARTGGIYGYTF.

This clonotype was seen only a few times. The rearrangement joins TRBV7-2 to TRBJ2-7; D unclear. The V and J ends lost 1 base and 0 bases respectively, with 10 bases between them. This CDR3 is 15 amino acids long. Looked up from germline, CDR1 is SGHTA and CDR2 is FQGNSA. CDR3 sequence: CASSLGQAGSYEQYF. The CDR3 region has the DNA TGTGCCAGCAGCTTAGGGCAGGCTGGCTCCTACGAGCAGTACTTC.

The chain joins TRBV11-2 to TRBJ2-1; 8 bases are shared with TRBD1. The CDR3 sequence is 12 residues long. Germline CDR1 and CDR2: SGHAT and FQNNGV. Losses at the gene ends were 6 bases for V and 13 bases for J; bases not matched to a gene: 8. CDR3 in amino acids: CASSQGAGHQFF. The CDR3 DNA follows: TGTGCCAGCAGTCAGGGGGCGGGACATCAGTTCTTC. Filled out from reference TRBV11-2 and TRBJ2-1, the complete variable domain reads EAGVAQSPRYKIIEKRQSVAFWCNPISGHATLYWYQQILGQGPKLLIQFQNNGVVDDSQLPKDRFSAERLKGVDSTLKIQPAKLEDSAVYLCASSQGAGHQFFGPGTRLTVL.

This clonotype was picked up many times. The CDR3 is CASSPFTGRKGDTQYF. Written as DNA, the CDR3 is TGTGCCAGCAGCCCCTTTACGGGCCGGAAAGGGGATACGCAGTATTTT. This chain uses TRBV7-9 with TRBJ2-3; unclear D gene. V was clipped by 5 bases and J by 6 bases, with 21 bases between them. CDR3 length equals 16 residues. The germline gives CDR1 SEHNR, CDR2 FQNEAQ (reference sequence).

This clonotype was counted between two and nine times. This chain connects TRBV11-2 to TRBJ2-6; 8 bases fit TRBD2. Germline trimming cut 1 base from V and 0 bases from J; bases unmatched to any gene: 5. This CDR3 has 18 residues. Germline loops: CDR1 SGHAT, CDR2 FQNNGV. This CDR3 reads CASSLVRLALSGANVLTF. In DNA form, the CDR3 reads TGTGCCAGCAGCTTAGTTAGACTAGCGCTCTCTGGGGCCAACGTCCTGACTTTC.

The chain employs TRBV6-1 and TRBJ1-2; tentatively, D is TRBD1 (5 bases). The CDR3 contains 13 residues. V was cut by 1 base and J by 8 bases, with 11 bases left in between. Germline V lookup: CDR1 MNHNS, CDR2 SASEGT. CDR3: CASSEVEGQGYTF. CDR3 DNA sequence: TGTGCCAGCAGTGAAGTGGAGGGGCAGGGCTACACCTTC.

The chain recombines TRBV27 with TRBJ1-2; a possible D gene is TRBD1 (5 bases). Germline CDR1 is MNHEY and CDR2 is SMNVEV (reference sequence). V lost 2 bases and J lost 0, with 10 bases in between. CDR3 length: 15 amino acids. Here the CDR3 reads CASSLGRQTNYGYTF. The CDR3 DNA sequence: TGTGCCAGCAGTTTAGGAAGACAGACTAACTATGGCTACACCTTC.